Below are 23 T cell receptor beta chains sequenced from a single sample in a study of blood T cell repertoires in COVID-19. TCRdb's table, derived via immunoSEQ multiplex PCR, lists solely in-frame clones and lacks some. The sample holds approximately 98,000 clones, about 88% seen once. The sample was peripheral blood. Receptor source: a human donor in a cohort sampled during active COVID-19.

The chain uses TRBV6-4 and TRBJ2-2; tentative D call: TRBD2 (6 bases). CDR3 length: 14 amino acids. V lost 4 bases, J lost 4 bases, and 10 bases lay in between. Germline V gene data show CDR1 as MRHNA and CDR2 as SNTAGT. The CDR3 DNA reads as TGTGCCAGCAGTGTGGAGGGGACCACCGGGGAGCTGTTTTTT. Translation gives CASSVEGTTGELFF.

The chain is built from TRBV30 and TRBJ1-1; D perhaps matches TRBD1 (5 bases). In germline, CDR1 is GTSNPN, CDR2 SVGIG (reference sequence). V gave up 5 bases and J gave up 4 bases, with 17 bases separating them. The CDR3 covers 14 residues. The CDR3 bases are TGTGCCTGGGTTCTTTGGGGCTCAGTCACTGAAGCTTTCTTT. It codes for CAWVLWGSVTEAFF.

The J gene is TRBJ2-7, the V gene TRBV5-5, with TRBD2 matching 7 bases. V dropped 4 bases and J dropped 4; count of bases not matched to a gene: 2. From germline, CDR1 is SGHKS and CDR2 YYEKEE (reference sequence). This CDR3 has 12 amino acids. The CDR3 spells CASSGGEYEQYF. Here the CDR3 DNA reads TGTGCCAGCAGCGGGGGGGAGTACGAGCAGTACTTC.

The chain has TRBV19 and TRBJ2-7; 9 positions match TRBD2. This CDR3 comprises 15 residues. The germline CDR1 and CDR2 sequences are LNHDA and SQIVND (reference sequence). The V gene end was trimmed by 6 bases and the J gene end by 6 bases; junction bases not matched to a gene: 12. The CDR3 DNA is TGTGCCAGTAGACAAAGCGGGGGGCCCCAGGTCGAGCAGTACTTC. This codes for CASRQSGGPQVEQYF.

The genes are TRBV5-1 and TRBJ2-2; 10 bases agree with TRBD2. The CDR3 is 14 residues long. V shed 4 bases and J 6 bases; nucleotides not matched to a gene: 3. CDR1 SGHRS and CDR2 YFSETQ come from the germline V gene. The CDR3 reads CASSPLAGAGELFF. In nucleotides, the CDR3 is TGCGCCAGCAGCCCCCTAGCGGGAGCCGGGGAGCTGTTTTTT.

CDR3 residues: CASTNLAGSSYNEQFF. The CDR3 nucleotides read TGTGCCAGTACAAACCTAGCGGGAAGCTCCTACAATGAGCAGTTCTTC. J is TRBJ2-1 and V is TRBV19; 9 bases are a match to TRBD2. The V and J ends lost 7 bases and 0 bases, in that order; junction bases with no gene match: 7. This CDR3 has 16 residues. From germline, CDR1 is LNHDA and CDR2 SQIVND (reference sequence).

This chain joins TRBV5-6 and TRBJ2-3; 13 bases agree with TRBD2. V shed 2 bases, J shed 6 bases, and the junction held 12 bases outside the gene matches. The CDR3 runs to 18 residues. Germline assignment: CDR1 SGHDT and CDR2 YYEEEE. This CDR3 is CASSLLAGGPRVFDTQYF. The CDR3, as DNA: TGTGCCAGCAGCTTACTAGCGGGGGGGCCGAGGGTTTTTGATACGCAGTATTTT.

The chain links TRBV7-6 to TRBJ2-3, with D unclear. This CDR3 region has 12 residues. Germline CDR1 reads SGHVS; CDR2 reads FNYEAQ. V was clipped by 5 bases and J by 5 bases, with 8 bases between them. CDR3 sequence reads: CASSPSRDTQYF. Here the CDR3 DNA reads TGTGCCAGCAGCCCCTCCCGAGATACGCAGTATTTT.

The CDR3 loop reads CASSEATSGRGYEQYF. The DNA of the CDR3 is TGTGCCAGCAGTGAAGCGACTAGCGGGAGGGGCTACGAGCAGTACTTC. V and J are TRBV6-1 and TRBJ2-7, with 14 bases fitting TRBD2. Per the germline V gene, CDR1 is MNHNS and CDR2 is SASEGT. V was clipped by 0 bases and J by 3 bases; unmatched bases: 1. The CDR3 has 16 amino acids.

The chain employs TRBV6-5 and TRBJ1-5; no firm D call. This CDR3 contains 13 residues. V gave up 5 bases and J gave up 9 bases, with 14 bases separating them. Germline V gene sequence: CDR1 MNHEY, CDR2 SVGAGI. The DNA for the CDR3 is TGTGCCAGCAGTAGCTTAGTACGGAGGCCCCAGCATTTT. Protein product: CASSSLVRRPQHF.

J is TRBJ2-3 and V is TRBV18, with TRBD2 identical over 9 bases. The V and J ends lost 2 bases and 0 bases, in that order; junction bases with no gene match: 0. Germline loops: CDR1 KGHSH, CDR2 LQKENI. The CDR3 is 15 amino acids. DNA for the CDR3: TGTGCCAGCTCACCAACTAGCGGGAGCACAGATACGCAGTATTTT. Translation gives CASSPTSGSTDTQYF. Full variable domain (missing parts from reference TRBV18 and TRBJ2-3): NAGVMQNPRHLVRRRGQEARLRCSPMKGHSHVYWYRQLPEEGLKFMVYLQKENIIDESGMPKERFSAEFPKEGPSILRIQQVVRGDSAAYFCASSPTSGSTDTQYFGPGTRLTVL.

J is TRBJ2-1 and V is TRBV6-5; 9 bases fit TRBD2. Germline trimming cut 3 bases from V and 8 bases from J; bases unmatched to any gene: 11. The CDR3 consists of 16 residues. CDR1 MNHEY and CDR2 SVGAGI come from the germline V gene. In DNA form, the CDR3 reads TGTGCCAGCAGTTATTACGGGACTAGCAGGAAAGATGAGCAGTTCTTC. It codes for CASSYYGTSRKDEQFF.

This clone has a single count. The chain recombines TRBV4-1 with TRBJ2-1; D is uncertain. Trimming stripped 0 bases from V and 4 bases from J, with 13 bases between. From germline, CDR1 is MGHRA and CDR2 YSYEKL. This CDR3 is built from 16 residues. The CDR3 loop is CASSQDGDSLYNEQFF. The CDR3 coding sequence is TGCGCCAGCAGCCAAGACGGTGACTCCCTATACAATGAGCAGTTCTTC.

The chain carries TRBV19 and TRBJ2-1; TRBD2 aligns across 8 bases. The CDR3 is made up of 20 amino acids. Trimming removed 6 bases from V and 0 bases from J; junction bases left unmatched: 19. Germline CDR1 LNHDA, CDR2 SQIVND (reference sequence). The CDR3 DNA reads TGTGCCAGTAGCAGGAGGGCGGGAGGCAACACTCTGAGCTCCTACAATGAGCAGTTCTTC. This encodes CASSRRAGGNTLSSYNEQFF.

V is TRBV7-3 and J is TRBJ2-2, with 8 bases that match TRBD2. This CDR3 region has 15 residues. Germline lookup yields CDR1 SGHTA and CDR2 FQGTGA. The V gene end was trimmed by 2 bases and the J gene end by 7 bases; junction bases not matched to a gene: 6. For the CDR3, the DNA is TGTGCCAGCAGCTTACCCTCGGGAGGGATCGGGGAGCTGTTTTTT. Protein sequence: CASSLPSGGIGELFF.

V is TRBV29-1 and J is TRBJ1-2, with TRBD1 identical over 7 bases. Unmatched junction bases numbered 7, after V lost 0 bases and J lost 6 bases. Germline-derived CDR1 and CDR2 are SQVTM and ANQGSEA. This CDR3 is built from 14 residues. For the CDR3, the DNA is TGCAGCGTTGAAGATGGCCCAGGGGGTAATGGCTACACCTTC. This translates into CSVEDGPGGNGYTF.

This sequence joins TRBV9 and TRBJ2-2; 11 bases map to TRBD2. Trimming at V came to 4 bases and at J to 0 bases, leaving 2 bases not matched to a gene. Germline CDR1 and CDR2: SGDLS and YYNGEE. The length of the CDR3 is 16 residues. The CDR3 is CASSHSGGANTGELFF. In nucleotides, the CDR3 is TGTGCCAGCAGCCATAGCGGGGGGGCGAACACCGGGGAGCTGTTTTTT.

The CDR3 sequence is CASSLGRPKEAFF. CDR3 sequence (DNA): TGTGCCAGCAGTTTAGGCCGGCCCAAGGAGGCTTTCTTT. The V gene is TRBV27, the J gene TRBJ1-1; D remains ambiguous. Germline CDR1 MNHEY, CDR2 SMNVEV (reference sequence). CDR3 length: 13 residues. Deletions cut 2 bases from V and 11 bases from J, with 15 bases between.

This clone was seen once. The DNA for the CDR3 is TGTGCCAGCAGAGCGGACAGCGACTTGCAAGAGACCCAGTACTTC. Translating it yields CASRADSDLQETQYF. The V call is TRBV5-8, the J call TRBJ2-5; TRBD1 is a possible D gene (6 bases). The CDR3 runs 15 residues. Germline V gives CDR1 SGHTS, CDR2 YDEGEE. Trimming removed 5 bases at V and 2 bases at J, with 16 bases between.

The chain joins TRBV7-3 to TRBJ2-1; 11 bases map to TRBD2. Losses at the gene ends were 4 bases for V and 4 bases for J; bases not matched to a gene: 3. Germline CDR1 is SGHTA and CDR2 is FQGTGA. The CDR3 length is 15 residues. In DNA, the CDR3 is TGTGCCAGCAGCTCGGGACTAGCGGATTACAATGAGCAGTTCTTC. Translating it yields CASSSGLADYNEQFF.

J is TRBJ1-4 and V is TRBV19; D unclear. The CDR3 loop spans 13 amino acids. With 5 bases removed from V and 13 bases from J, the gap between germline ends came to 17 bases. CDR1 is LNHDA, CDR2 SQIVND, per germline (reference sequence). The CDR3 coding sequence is TGTGCCAGTAGTCCTGTGCCGCCAAGCGGACTGTTTTTT. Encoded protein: CASSPVPPSGLFF.

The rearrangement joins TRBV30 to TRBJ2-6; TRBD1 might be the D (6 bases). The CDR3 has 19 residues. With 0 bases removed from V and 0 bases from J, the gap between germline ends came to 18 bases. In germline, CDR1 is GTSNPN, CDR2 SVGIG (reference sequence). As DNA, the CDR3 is TGTGCCTGGAGTGTTACCCCAGGGACACCGAGCTCTGGGGCCAACGTCCTGACTTTC. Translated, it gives CAWSVTPGTPSSGANVLTF. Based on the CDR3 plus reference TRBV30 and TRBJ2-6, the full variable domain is SQTIHQWPATLVQPVGSPLSLECTVEGTSNPNLYWYRQAAGRGLQLLFYSVGIGQISSEVPQNLSASRPQDRQFILSSKKLLLSDSGFYLCAWSVTPGTPSSGANVLTFGAGSRLTVL.

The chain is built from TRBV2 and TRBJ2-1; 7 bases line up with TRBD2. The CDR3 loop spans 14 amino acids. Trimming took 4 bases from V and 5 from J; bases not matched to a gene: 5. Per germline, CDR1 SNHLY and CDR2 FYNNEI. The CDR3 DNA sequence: TGTGCCAGCAGTGTTTCGGGAGGCAACAATGAGCAGTTCTTC. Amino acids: CASSVSGGNNEQFF.